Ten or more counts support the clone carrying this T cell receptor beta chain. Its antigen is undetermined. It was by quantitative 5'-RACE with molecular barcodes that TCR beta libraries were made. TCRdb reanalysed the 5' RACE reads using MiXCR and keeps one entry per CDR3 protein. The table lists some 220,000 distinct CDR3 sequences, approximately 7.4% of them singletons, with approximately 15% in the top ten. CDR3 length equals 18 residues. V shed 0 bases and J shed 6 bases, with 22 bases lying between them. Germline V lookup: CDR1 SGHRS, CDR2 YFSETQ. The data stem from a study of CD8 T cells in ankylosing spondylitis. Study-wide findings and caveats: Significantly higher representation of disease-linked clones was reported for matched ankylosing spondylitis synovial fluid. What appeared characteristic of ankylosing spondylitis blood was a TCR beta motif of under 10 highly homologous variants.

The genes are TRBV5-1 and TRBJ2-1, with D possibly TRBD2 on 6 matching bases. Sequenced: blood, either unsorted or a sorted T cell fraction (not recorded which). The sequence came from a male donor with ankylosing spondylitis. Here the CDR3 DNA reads TGCGCCAGCAGCTTGGTTCCGGGAGAAAGTTTTCAGGGCAATGAGCAGTTCTTC. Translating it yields CASSLVPGESFQGNEQFF.